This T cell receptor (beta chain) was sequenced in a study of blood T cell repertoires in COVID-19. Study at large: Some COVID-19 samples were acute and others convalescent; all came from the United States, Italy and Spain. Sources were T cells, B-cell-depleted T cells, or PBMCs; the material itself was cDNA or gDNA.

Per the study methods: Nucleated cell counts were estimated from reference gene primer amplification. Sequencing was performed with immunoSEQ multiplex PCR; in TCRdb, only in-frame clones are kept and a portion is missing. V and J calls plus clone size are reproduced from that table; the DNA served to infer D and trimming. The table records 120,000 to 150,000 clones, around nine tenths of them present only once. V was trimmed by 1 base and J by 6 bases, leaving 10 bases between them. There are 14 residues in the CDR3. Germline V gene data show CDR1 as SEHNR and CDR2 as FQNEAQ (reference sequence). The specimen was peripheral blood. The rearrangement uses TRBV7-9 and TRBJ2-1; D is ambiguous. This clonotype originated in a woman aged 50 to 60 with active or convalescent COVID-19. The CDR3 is CASSLGSVSNEQFF. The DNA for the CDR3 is TGTGCCAGCAGCTTAGGATCGGTGAGCAATGAGCAGTTCTTC. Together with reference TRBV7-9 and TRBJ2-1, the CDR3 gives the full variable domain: DTGVSQNPRHKITKRGQNVTFRCDPISEHNRLYWYRQTLGQGPEFLTYFQNEAQLEKSRLLSDRFSAERPKGSFSTLEIQRTEQGDSAMYLCASSLGSVSNEQFFGPGTRLTVL.